The 32 T cell receptor beta chains below all came from one sample that was sequenced in a study of T cells in Graves' hyperthyroidism and ophthalmopathy. TCR beta CDR3 regions were amplified from RNA transcripts. First-round RT-PCR with HTBI primers amplified the TCR CDR3 region. In TCRdb, the multiplex PCR reads were re-called with MiXCR into one record per CDR3 protein. This table holds hundreds of thousands of distinct CDR3 sequences, roughly 15% found once. The specimen sequenced was blood. These TCRs come from a young woman with Graves' hyperthyroidism.

This sequence joins TRBV4-1 and TRBJ2-5, with 11 bases identical to TRBD2. The CDR3 loop spans 16 amino acids. Germline CDR1 is MGHRA and CDR2 is YSYEKL. V was pared by 3 bases and J by 4 bases, with 7 bases of the junction left unmatched. The CDR3 nucleotides are TGCGCCAGCAGCCACCTTAGCGGGAGGGCTGGAGAGACCCAGTACTTC. This sequence encodes CASSHLSGRAGETQYF.

This clonotype appeared a few times. This chain links TRBV13 with TRBJ2-5; weak D call: TRBD1 (6 bases). The germline gives CDR1 PRHDT, CDR2 FYEKMQ (reference sequence). This CDR3 spans 14 amino acids. Trimming cost V 5 bases and J 0 bases, with 10 bases left between them. CDR3 region: CASSPRQDQETQYF. In DNA form, the CDR3 reads TGTGCCAGCAGCCCGAGACAGGACCAAGAGACCCAGTACTTC.

This clonotype has at least ten counts. The chain combines TRBV3-1 with TRBJ2-3; possible D gene TRBD2, 5 bases. Trimming removed 2 bases at V and 0 bases at J, with 9 bases between. Germline V gene lookup returns CDR1 LGHDT and CDR2 YNNKEL (reference sequence). The CDR3 runs 15 residues. The CDR3 DNA reads as TGTGCCAGCAGCCAAAGCGGTCCTAGCACAGATACGCAGTATTTT. Encoded protein: CASSQSGPSTDTQYF.

This chain joins TRBV14 and TRBJ2-7; D is perhaps TRBD2 (6 bases). CDR3 length: 16 amino acids. Germline CDR1 and CDR2: SGHDN and FVKESK. The V and J ends lost 3 bases and 0 bases respectively, with 15 bases between them. CDR3 nucleotide sequence: TGTGCCAGCAGCCACCCGGCGGACGGGAGCTCCTACGAGCAGTACTTC. It codes for CASSHPADGSSYEQYF.

This clonotype has at least ten counts. The chain links TRBV28 to TRBJ2-7, with a possible D match to TRBD2 (5 bases). CDR3 size: 14 residues. The ends were cut back, 10 bases at V and 2 bases at J, with 18 bases in the middle. Germline CDR1 MDHEN, CDR2 SYDVKM. The CDR3 region has the DNA TGTGCCACCAGGAATCGGGGAAGCCCCTACGAGCAGTACTTC. Protein sequence: CATRNRGSPYEQYF.

The chain carries TRBV6-2 or TRBV6-3 and TRBJ2-7, with D perhaps matching TRBD2 (7 bases). The CDR3 has 13 amino acids. Germline V gene sequence: CDR1 MNHEY, CDR2 SVGEGT. The V end was cut by 10 bases, the J end by 5 bases, with 18 bases between. CDR3 in DNA: TGTGCCACCAGGGAGGGGGGGAGTAACGAGCAGTACTTC. This gives the protein CATREGGSNEQYF.

As regards this clonotype: A much more abundant neighbour one base away suggests this may be a read error. This chain uses TRBV6-9 with TRBJ2-7; 9 bases map to TRBD1. Losses at the gene ends were 4 bases for V and 7 bases for J; bases not matched to a gene: 8. There are 14 residues in the CDR3. Germline assignment: CDR1 MNHGY and CDR2 SVAAGI. CDR3 coding DNA: TGTGCCAGCAGTTGGCAACAGGGGGCTGATGAGCAGTACTTC. Translated: CASSWQQGADEQYF.

The chain recombines TRBV6-4 with TRBJ2-1; D call uncertain. V lost 6 bases and J 4 bases, leaving 16 bases between the germline ends. The CDR3 length is 15 residues. The V gene's germline CDR1 is MRHNA and CDR2 SNTAGT. The CDR3 region is CASSSRVSEYNEQFF. As DNA, the CDR3 is TGTGCCAGCAGCTCTCGGGTGAGCGAGTACAATGAGCAGTTCTTC.

This clonotype was detected a few times. This chain connects TRBV27 to TRBJ2-7; TRBD1 agrees at 7 bases. The junction had 2 bases not matched to a gene; V was cut back by 6 bases and J by 0 bases. The CDR3 loop spans 13 amino acids. The germline V gene has CDR1 MNHEY and CDR2 SMNVEV (reference sequence). Here the CDR3 reads CASRWTGSYEQYF. CDR3 in DNA: TGTGCCAGCAGATGGACAGGCTCCTACGAGCAGTACTTC.

This chain connects TRBV20-1 to TRBJ2-5, with D perhaps matching TRBD1 (6 bases). The CDR3 runs to 14 residues. Trimming took 1 base from V and 3 from J, leaving 12 bases between them. The germline CDR1 and CDR2 sequences are DFQATT and SNEGSKA (reference sequence). The CDR3 reads CSARVPTGKETQYF. DNA for the CDR3: TGCAGTGCTAGAGTCCCCACAGGGAAAGAGACCCAGTACTTC.

The V call is TRBV28, the J call TRBJ1-5; D not resolved. Germline CDR1 is MDHEN and CDR2 is SYDVKM. Trimming took off 0 bases at V and 0 bases at J, with 9 bases between the two ends. The CDR3 loop spans 16 amino acids. DNA for the CDR3: TGTGCCAGCAGTTTATGGGGCAGAGATAGCAATCAGCCCCAGCATTTT. Residues: CASSLWGRDSNQPQHF.

Many counts were recorded for this clonotype. The rearrangement joins TRBV20-1 to TRBJ2-7; weak D call: TRBD2 (5 bases). This CDR3 contains 15 residues. Germline-derived CDR1 and CDR2 are DFQATT and SNEGSKA (reference sequence). Trimming removed 6 bases from V and 3 bases from J, with 21 bases in between. The CDR3 bases are TGCAGTGCCCCCGGGCTACGGATAAGCGGCTACGAGCAGTACTTC. This codes for CSAPGLRISGYEQYF.

This clonotype is a singleton in its sample. The rearrangement uses TRBV30 and TRBJ2-7, with TRBD1 identical over 7 bases. Per germline, CDR1 GTSNPN and CDR2 SVGIG (reference sequence). J gave up 5 bases and V 0 bases, and 1 base lay outside the gene matches. The length of the CDR3 is 12 residues. The CDR3 protein is CAWSVGGDEQYF. As DNA, the CDR3 is TGTGCCTGGAGTGTAGGGGGCGACGAGCAGTACTTC.

This clonotype was observed a few times. The V call is TRBV7-9, the J call TRBJ2-7; possible D gene TRBD2, 6 bases. V lost 2 bases and J lost 0, with 11 bases in between. This CDR3 comprises 15 residues. Germline V CDR1 and CDR2: SEHNR, FQNEAQ (reference sequence). CDR3 region: CASSLWDLSSYEQYF. The CDR3, as DNA: TGTGCCAGCAGCTTATGGGACTTAAGCTCCTACGAGCAGTACTTC.

The table lists this clonotype with many counts. The chain has TRBV18 and TRBJ2-1; TRBD2 aligns across 13 bases. The germline gives CDR1 KGHSH, CDR2 LQKENI. The V segment lost 3 bases and the J segment 2 bases; nucleotides outside the gene matches: 4. The CDR3 extends over 17 amino acids. The chain's CDR3 is CASSPQLAGGTYNEQFF. The CDR3 coding sequence is TGTGCCAGCTCACCCCAACTAGCGGGAGGGACCTACAATGAGCAGTTCTTC.

Ten or more counts support this clonotype. The J gene is TRBJ2-1, the V gene TRBV4-3; the match to TRBD1 covers 9 bases. Germline CDR1 LGHNA, CDR2 YSLEER. After removal of 4 bases from V and 2 bases from J, the junction contained 0 bases not matched to a gene. The CDR3 is 14 residues long. The CDR3 loop reads CASSRDRAYNEQFF. CDR3 sequence (DNA): TGCGCCAGCAGCCGGGACAGGGCCTACAATGAGCAGTTCTTC.

This clonotype was observed many times. The V gene is TRBV20-1, the J gene TRBJ2-1; D is unclear. Germline-derived CDR1 and CDR2 are DFQATT and SNEGSKA (reference sequence). The ends were cut back, 6 bases at V and 7 bases at J, with 13 bases in the middle. The CDR3 contains 12 residues. The chain's CDR3 is CSAVSLGNEQFF. CDR3 bases: TGCAGTGCCGTTAGCTTGGGAAATGAGCAGTTCTTC.

In this sample, this clonotype turned up a few times. The chain combines TRBV14 with TRBJ2-7; possibly TRBD1 for D (6 bases). Trimming pared 1 base from V and 2 bases from J, leaving 18 bases between. The germline CDR1 and CDR2 sequences are SGHDN and FVKESK. This CDR3 has 17 amino acids. CDR3 amino acids: CASSQGRGSRAPYEQYF. CDR3 nucleotides: TGTGCCAGCAGCCAAGGCAGGGGATCCCGGGCCCCCTACGAGCAGTACTTC.

For this clonotype: A much larger clone lies one base from this, so it may be a read error. The chain recombines TRBV30 with TRBJ2-7; D might be TRBD1 or TRBD2, each matching 5 bases. CDR3 length: 12 amino acids. Per germline, CDR1 GTSNPN and CDR2 SVGIG (reference sequence). CDR3 region: CAWGEGGDEQCF. CDR3 in DNA: TGTGCCTGGGGCGAAGGTGGGGACGAGCAGTGCTTC.

This clonotype has ten or more counts. The chain combines TRBV7-8 with TRBJ2-7; no reliable D call. There are 14 residues in the CDR3. The V end lost 3 bases, the J end lost 2 bases, and 11 bases lay between the germline ends. Per the germline V gene, CDR1 is SGHVS and CDR2 is FQNEAQ. CDR3 region: CASSFTGRPYEQYF. In DNA form, the CDR3 reads TGTGCCAGCAGCTTCACGGGTCGGCCCTACGAGCAGTACTTC.

The chain employs TRBV28 and TRBJ2-7, with TRBD1 as a possible D gene (6 bases). Trimming stripped 6 bases from V and 7 bases from J, with 25 bases between. The germline CDR1 and CDR2 sequences are MDHEN and SYDVKM. CDR3 length: 16 amino acids. CDR3 nucleotide sequence: TGTGCCAGCAGCAGTCGGGGATTCAGGGGCGTCGGGGAGCAGTACTTC. Amino acids: CASSSRGFRGVGEQYF.

V and J are TRBV5-4 and TRBJ2-1, with 7 bases that match TRBD2. Germline V gives CDR1 SGHNT, CDR2 YYREEE (reference sequence). V lost 9 bases and J lost 4; bases outside the gene matches: 7. The CDR3 runs to 13 residues. CDR3 sequence reads: CATTSVRYNEQFF. The CDR3 DNA reads TGTGCCACCACTAGCGTACGATACAATGAGCAGTTCTTC.

The genes are TRBV6-2 or TRBV6-3 and TRBJ1-4; D possibly corresponds to TRBD1 (6 bases). Looked up from germline, CDR1 is MNHEY and CDR2 is SVGEGT. Between the trimmed V and J ends, which lost 7 bases and 6 bases, there was a span of 15 bases. This CDR3 spans 14 amino acids. The CDR3 loop reads CASNPRGRDEKLFF. CDR3 DNA sequence: TGTGCCAGCAATCCCAGGGGCAGGGATGAAAAACTGTTTTTT.

This clonotype was detected ten times or more. The chain uses TRBV14 and TRBJ2-7, with no clear D. The CDR3 extends over 13 amino acids. V lost 0 bases, J lost 6 bases, and 9 bases lay in between. CDR1 SGHDN and CDR2 FVKESK come from the germline V gene. The CDR3 loop reads CASSQEGFGEQYF. Written as DNA, the CDR3 is TGTGCCAGCAGCCAAGAGGGGTTCGGCGAGCAGTACTTC. Full variable domain (missing parts from reference TRBV14 and TRBJ2-7): EAGVTQFPSHSVIEKGQTVTLRCDPISGHDNLYWYRRVMGKEIKFLLHFVKESKQDESGMPNNRFLAERTGGTYSTLKVQPAELEDSGVYFCASSQEGFGEQYFGPGTRLTVT.

The chain joins TRBV6-5 to TRBJ2-5; 8 bases match TRBD1. Germline loops: CDR1 MNHEY, CDR2 SVGAGI. V lost 2 bases, J lost 5 bases, and 7 bases stayed unmatched. The CDR3 contains 15 residues. CDR3 region: CASSYQGANGETQYF. Here the CDR3 DNA reads TGTGCCAGCAGTTACCAGGGGGCGAATGGGGAGACCCAGTACTTC.

The V gene is TRBV13, the J gene TRBJ1-1; maybe TRBD1 (6 bases). Germline V gives CDR1 PRHDT, CDR2 FYEKMQ (reference sequence). CDR3 length: 13 amino acids. The ends were cut back, 3 bases at V and 5 bases at J, with 10 bases in the middle. CDR3 region: CASSLGALTEAFF. Here the CDR3 DNA reads TGTGCCAGCAGCTTGGGGGCGCTGACTGAAGCTTTCTTT.

This clonotype occurred many times. V and J are TRBV7-8 and TRBJ2-5, with a possible D match to TRBD2 (7 bases). This CDR3 region has 20 residues. Trimming took off 5 bases at V and 1 base at J, with 29 bases between the two ends. Per germline, CDR1 SGHVS and CDR2 FQNEAQ. As DNA, the CDR3 is TGTGCCAGCAGCCTCTTTCGAAGGTTTGGGGGGGCTAGCGGCCAAGAGACCCAGTACTTC. This encodes CASSLFRRFGGASGQETQYF.

This clonotype has a count of ten or more. Compared with germline, one end of the junction differs, possibly owing to a read error. The V call is TRBV2, the J call TRBJ1-1; TRBD1 matches 8 bases. Germline V gives CDR1 SNHLY, CDR2 FYNNEI. The CDR3 covers 13 residues. The CDR3 bases are TGTGCCAGCAGCGACAGGGGAATCACTGGAGCTTTCTTT. Translation gives CASSDRGITGAFF.

This clonotype came up a few times. This chain links TRBV20-1 with TRBJ1-1; 7 nucleotides agree with TRBD1. CDR3 length: 13 residues. Germline CDR1 DFQATT, CDR2 SNEGSKA (reference sequence). The V and J ends lost 2 bases and 6 bases, in that order; junction bases with no gene match: 6. The CDR3 coding sequence is TGCAGTGCTAGACCCGACAGGGCCCCTGAAGCTTTCTTT. The encoded protein is CSARPDRAPEAFF.

To note about this clonotype: The junction departs from germline at one end; a sequencing error may be responsible. This chain joins TRBV27 and TRBJ1-5; the D gene is possibly TRBD1 (5 bases). Germline loops: CDR1 MNHEY, CDR2 SMNVEV (reference sequence). This CDR3 comprises 15 residues. The CDR3 nucleotides read TGTGCCAGCAGTTACGCCGGGGCGAGCAATCAGCCCCGGCATTTT. Translated, it gives CASSYAGASNQPRHF.

Only a few counts were recorded for this clonotype. V is TRBV12-3 or TRBV12-4 and J is TRBJ2-3, with unresolved D. Trimming took off 3 bases at V and 0 bases at J, with 10 bases between the two ends. The CDR3 loop spans 15 amino acids. DNA for the CDR3: TGTGCCAGCAGTTTCCGGTTTTCTAGCACAGATACGCAGTATTTT. Translated: CASSFRFSSTDTQYF.

This clonotype was seen at least ten times. The chain links TRBV27 to TRBJ1-6; D is uncertain. Germline CDR1 is MNHEY and CDR2 is SMNVEV (reference sequence). The CDR3 sequence is 15 residues long. V lost 2 bases to trimming and J lost 8 bases, with 13 bases between them. CDR3 in amino acids: CASSLRARKDSPLHF. CDR3 coding DNA: TGTGCCAGCAGTTTAAGGGCCAGAAAGGATTCACCCCTCCACTTT.